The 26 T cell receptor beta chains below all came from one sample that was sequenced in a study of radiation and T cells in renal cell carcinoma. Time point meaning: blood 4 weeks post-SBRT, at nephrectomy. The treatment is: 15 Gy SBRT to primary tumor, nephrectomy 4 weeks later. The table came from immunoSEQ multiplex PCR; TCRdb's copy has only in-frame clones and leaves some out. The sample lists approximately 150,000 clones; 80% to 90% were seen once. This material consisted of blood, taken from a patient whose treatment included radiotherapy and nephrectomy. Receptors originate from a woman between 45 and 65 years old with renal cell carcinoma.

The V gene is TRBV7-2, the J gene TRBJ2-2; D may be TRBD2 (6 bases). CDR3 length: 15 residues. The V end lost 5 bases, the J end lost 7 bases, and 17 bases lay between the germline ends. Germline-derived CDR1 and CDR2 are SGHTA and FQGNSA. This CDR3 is CASSIGGLSSGELFF. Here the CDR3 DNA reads TGTGCCAGCAGCATTGGGGGACTCTCTAGCGGGGAGCTGTTTTTT.

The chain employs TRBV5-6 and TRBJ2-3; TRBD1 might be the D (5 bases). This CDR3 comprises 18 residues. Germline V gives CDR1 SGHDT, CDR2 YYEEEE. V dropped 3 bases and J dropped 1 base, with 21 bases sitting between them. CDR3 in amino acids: CASSSNQGYLRGTDTQYF. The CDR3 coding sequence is TGTGCCAGCAGCTCCAACCAGGGATACTTACGAGGCACAGATACGCAGTATTTT.

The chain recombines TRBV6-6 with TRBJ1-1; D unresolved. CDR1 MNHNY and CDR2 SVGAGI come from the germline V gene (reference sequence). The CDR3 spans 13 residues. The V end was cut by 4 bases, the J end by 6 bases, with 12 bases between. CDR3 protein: CASSFRRSAEAFF. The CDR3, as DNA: TGTGCCAGCAGTTTTCGGAGGTCGGCTGAAGCTTTCTTT.

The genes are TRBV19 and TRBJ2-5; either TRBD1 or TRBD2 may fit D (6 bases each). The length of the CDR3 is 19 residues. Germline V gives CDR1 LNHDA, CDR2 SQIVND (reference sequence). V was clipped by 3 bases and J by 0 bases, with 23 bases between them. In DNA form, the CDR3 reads TGTGCCAGTAGTATTGGAGGGGGATTCATCGGAGAGTACCAAGAGACCCAGTACTTC. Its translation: CASSIGGGFIGEYQETQYF.

The CDR3 bases are TGTGCCAGCAGCGTAGGACAGGGGGCAGCCTACGAGCAGTACTTC. The encoded protein is CASSVGQGAAYEQYF. The genes are TRBV9 and TRBJ2-7, with 10 nucleotides matching TRBD1. The CDR3 loop spans 15 amino acids. CDR1 is SGDLS and CDR2 is YYNGEE in the germline V gene. V lost 0 bases to trimming and J lost 2 bases; unmatched junction nucleotides: 2.

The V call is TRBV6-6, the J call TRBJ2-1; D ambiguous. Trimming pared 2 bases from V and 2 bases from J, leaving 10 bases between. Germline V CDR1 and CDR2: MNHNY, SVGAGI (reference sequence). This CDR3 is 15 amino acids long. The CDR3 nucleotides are TGTGCCAGCAGTTACAACAGTCGACCCTACAATGAGCAGTTCTTC. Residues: CASSYNSRPYNEQFF.

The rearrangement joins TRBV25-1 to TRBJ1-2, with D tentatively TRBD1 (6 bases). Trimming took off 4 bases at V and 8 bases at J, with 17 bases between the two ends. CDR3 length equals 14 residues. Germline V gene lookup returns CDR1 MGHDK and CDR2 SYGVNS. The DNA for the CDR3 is TGTGCCAGCAGTGCATCAGCAGGGGTCGGGGGCTACACCTTC. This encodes CASSASAGVGGYTF.

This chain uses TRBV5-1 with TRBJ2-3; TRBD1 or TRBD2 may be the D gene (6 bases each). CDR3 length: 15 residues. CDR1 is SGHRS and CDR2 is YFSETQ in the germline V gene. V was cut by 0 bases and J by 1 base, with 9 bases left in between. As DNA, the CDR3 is TGCGCCAGCAGCTTGGAGGGGGGAGGCACAGATACGCAGTATTTT. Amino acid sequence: CASSLEGGGTDTQYF. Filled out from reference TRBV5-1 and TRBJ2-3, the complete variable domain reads KAGVTQTPRYLIKTRGQQVTLSCSPISGHRSVSWYQQTPGQGLQFLFEYFSETQRNKGNFPGRFSGRQFSNSRSEMNVSTLELGDSALYLCASSLEGGGTDTQYFGPGTRLTVL.

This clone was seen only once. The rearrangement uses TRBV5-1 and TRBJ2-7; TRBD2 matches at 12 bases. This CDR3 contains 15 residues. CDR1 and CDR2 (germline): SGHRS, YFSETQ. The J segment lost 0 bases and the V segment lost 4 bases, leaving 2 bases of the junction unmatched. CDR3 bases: TGCGCCAGCAGCAAGACTAGCGGGAGCTCCTACGAGCAGTACTTC. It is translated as CASSKTSGSSYEQYF.

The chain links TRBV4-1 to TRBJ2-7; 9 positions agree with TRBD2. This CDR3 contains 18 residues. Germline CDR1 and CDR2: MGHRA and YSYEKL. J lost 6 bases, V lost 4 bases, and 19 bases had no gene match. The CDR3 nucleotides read TGCGCCAGCAGCCCGGTAGCTGGGACTAGCAATTTCGTCGCCGAGCAGTACTTC. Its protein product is CASSPVAGTSNFVAEQYF.

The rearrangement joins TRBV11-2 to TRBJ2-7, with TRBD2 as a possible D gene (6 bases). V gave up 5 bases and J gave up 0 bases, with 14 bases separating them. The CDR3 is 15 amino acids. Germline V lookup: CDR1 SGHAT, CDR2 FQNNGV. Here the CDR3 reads CASSLGAGYSYEQYF. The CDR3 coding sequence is TGTGCCAGCAGCCTAGGGGCGGGATACTCCTACGAGCAGTACTTC.

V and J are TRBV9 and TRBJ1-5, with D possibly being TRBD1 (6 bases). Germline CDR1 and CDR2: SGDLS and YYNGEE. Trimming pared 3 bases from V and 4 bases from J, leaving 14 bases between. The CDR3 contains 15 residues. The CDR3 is CASSAGQNRNQPQHF. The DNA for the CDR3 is TGTGCCAGCAGCGCGGGACAAAATAGGAATCAGCCCCAGCATTTT.

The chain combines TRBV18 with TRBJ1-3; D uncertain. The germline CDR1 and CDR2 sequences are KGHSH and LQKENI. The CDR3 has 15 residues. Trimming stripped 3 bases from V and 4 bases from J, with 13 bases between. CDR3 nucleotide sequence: TGTGCCAGCTCACCGAACATGGACTCCGGAAACACCATATATTTT. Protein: CASSPNMDSGNTIYF.

The CDR3 loop is CAISESLGHLSSYNEQFF. In DNA form, the CDR3 reads TGTGCCATCAGTGAGTCTCTCGGACACCTGAGCTCCTACAATGAGCAGTTCTTC. The chain combines TRBV10-3 with TRBJ2-1, with D perhaps TRBD1 (5 bases). Germline loops: CDR1 ENHRY, CDR2 SYGVKD. The CDR3 spans 18 residues. With 0 bases removed from V and 0 bases from J, the gap between germline ends came to 15 bases.

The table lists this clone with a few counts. The CDR3 region has the DNA TGTGCCAGTACTACGGCGGGACACTCGAACACCGGGGAGCTGTTTTTT. It is translated as CASTTAGHSNTGELFF. V gene TRBV19 combines with J gene TRBJ2-2; either TRBD1 or TRBD2 may supply D (6 bases each). V was clipped by 7 bases and J by 0 bases, with 15 bases between them. Germline values: CDR1 LNHDA, CDR2 SQIVND (reference sequence). This CDR3 has 16 residues.

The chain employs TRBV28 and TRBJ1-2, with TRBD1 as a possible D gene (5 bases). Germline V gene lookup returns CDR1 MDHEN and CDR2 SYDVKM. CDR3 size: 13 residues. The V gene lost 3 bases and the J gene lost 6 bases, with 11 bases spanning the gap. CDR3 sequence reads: CASSLSRGNGYTF. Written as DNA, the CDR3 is TGTGCCAGCAGTTTGAGTCGGGGGAATGGCTACACCTTC.

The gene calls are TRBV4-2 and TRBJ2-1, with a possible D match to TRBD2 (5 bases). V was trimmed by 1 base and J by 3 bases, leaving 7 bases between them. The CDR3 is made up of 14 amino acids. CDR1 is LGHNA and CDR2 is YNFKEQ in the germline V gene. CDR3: CASSQGENYNEQFF. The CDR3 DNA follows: TGTGCCAGCAGCCAAGGGGAGAACTACAATGAGCAGTTCTTC.

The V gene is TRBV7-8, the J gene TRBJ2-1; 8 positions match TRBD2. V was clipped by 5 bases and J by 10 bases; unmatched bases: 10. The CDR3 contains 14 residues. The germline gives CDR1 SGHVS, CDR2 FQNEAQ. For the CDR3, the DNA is TGTGCCAGCAGCCTTACCGGGGGGGCTTACGAGCAGTTCTTC. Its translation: CASSLTGGAYEQFF.

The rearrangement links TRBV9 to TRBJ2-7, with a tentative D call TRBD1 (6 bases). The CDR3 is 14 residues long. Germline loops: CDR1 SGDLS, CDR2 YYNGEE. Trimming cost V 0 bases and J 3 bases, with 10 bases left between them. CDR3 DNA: TGTGCCAGCAGCGTAGAGGGACAAGGCTACGAGCAGTACTTC. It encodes CASSVEGQGYEQYF. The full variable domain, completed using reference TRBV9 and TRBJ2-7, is DSGVTQTPKHLITATGQRVTLRCSPRSGDLSVYWYQQSLDQGLQFLIQYYNGEERAKGNILERFSAQQFPDLHSELNLSSLELGDSALYFCASSVEGQGYEQYFGPGTRLTVT.

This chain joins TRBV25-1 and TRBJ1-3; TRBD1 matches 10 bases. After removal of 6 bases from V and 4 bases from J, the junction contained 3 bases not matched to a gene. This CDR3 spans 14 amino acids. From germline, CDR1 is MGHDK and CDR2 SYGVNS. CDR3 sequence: CASRRTGGGNTIYF. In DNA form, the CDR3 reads TGTGCCAGCAGGAGGACAGGGGGAGGAAACACCATATATTTT. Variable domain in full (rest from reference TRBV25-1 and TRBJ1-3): EADIYQTPRYLVIGTGKKITLECSQTMGHDKMYWYQQDPGMELHLIHYSYGVNSTEKGDLSSESTVSRIRTEHFPLTLESARPSHTSQYLCASRRTGGGNTIYFGEGSWLTVV.

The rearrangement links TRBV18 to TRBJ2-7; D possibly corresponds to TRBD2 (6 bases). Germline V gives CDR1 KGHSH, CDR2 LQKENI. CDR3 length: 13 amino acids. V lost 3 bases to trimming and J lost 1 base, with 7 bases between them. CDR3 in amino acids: CASSPGTSYEQYF. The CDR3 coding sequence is TGTGCCAGCTCACCCGGGACTTCCTACGAGCAGTACTTC.

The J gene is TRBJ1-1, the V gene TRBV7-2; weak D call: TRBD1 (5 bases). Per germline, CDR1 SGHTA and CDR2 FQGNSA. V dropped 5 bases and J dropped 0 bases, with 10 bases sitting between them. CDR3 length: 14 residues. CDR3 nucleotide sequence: TGTGCCAGCAGCCAACAGGCCTTGAACACTGAAGCTTTCTTT. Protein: CASSQQALNTEAFF.

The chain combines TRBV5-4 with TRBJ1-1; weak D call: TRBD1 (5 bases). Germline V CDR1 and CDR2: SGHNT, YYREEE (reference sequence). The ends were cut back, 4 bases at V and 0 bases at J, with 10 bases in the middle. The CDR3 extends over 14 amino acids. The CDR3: CASSPQDLNTEAFF. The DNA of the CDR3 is TGTGCCAGCAGCCCACAGGACCTGAACACTGAAGCTTTCTTT.

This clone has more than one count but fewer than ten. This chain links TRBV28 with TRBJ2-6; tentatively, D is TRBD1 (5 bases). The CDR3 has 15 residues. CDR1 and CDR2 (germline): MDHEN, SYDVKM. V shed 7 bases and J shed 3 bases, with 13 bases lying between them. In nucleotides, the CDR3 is TGTGCCAGCACCTTAAGGGGTCTTGGGGCCAACGTCCTGACTTTC. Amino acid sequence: CASTLRGLGANVLTF.

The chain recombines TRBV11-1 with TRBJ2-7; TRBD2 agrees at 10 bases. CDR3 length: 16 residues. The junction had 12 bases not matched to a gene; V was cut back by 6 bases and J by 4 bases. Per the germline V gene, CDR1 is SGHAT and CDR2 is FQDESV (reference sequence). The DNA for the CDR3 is TGTGCCAGCAGTCCTACGGTAGCTAGCGGGAGTTACGAGCAGTACTTC. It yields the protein CASSPTVASGSYEQYF.

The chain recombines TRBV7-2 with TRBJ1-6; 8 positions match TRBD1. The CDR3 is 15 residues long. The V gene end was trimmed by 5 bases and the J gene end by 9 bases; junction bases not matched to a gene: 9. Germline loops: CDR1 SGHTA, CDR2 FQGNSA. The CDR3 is CASSKDQGAGSPLHF. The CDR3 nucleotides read TGTGCCAGCAGCAAAGACCAGGGGGCGGGTTCACCCCTCCACTTT.